The 21 T cell receptor beta chains below were found in one sample sequenced in a study of monozygotic twins with cystic fibrosis. Assay: immunoSEQ multiplex PCR; the TCRdb copy retains only in-frame clones and omits some. The sample shows about 20,000 clones, roughly 89% of them seen only once. The specimen was blood. These TCRs come from a girl aged 2 to 9 with cystic fibrosis.

In its sample, this clone was seen once. This chain uses TRBV4-3 with TRBJ2-3; 11 bases map to TRBD2. Trimming took 4 bases from V and 6 from J; bases not matched to a gene: 9. The length of the CDR3 is 16 residues. The germline V gene encodes CDR1 LGHNA and CDR2 YSLEER. For the CDR3, the DNA is TGCGCCAGCAGCCGGACTAGCGGGCTCGATAGGGATACGCAGTATTTT. This codes for CASSRTSGLDRDTQYF.

The chain recombines TRBV29-1 with TRBJ2-7, with D uncertain. Germline CDR1 and CDR2: SQVTM and ANQGSEA. Between the trimmed V and J ends, which lost 4 bases and 4 bases, there was a span of 14 bases. This CDR3 region has 13 residues. In DNA, the CDR3 is TGCAGCGTTGGTATGGCAGCCGGTTACGAGCAGTACTTC. Amino acids: CSVGMAAGYEQYF.

The V call is TRBV18, the J call TRBJ1-1; tentatively, D is TRBD1 (6 bases). There are 16 residues in the CDR3. Between the trimmed V and J ends, which lost 3 bases and 0 bases, there was a span of 14 bases. Germline CDR1 KGHSH, CDR2 LQKENI. For the CDR3, the DNA is TGTGCCAGCTCACCTGGAGGGGGGATTATGAACACTGAAGCTTTCTTT. Amino acid sequence: CASSPGGGIMNTEAFF. Together with reference TRBV18 and TRBJ1-1, the CDR3 gives the full variable domain: NAGVMQNPRHLVRRRGQEARLRCSPMKGHSHVYWYRQLPEEGLKFMVYLQKENIIDESGMPKERFSAEFPKEGPSILRIQQVVRGDSAAYFCASSPGGGIMNTEAFFGQGTRLTVV.

This clone was counted once. The rearrangement joins TRBV30 to TRBJ2-5; D might be TRBD1 (6 bases). The V gene's germline CDR1 is GTSNPN and CDR2 SVGIG (reference sequence). There are 14 residues in the CDR3. Trimming took off 3 bases at V and 4 bases at J, with 15 bases between the two ends. As DNA, the CDR3 is TGTGCCTGGAGGAAACTCCGGGACACAGAGACCCAGTACTTC. It translates to CAWRKLRDTETQYF.

V usage is TRBV7-9 and J usage is TRBJ1-4; 8 bases map to TRBD1. V gave up 5 bases and J gave up 8 bases; unmatched junction bases: 13. This CDR3 contains 16 residues. In germline, CDR1 is SEHNR, CDR2 FQNEAQ (reference sequence). The CDR3 DNA is TGTGCCAGCAGCCCGGGACAGGAGGGGCGCGGGGAAAAACTGTTTTTT. Its protein product is CASSPGQEGRGEKLFF.

V is TRBV27 and J is TRBJ2-7; D unclear. V shed 5 bases and J shed 4 bases, with 12 bases lying between them. There are 13 residues in the CDR3. In germline, CDR1 is MNHEY, CDR2 SMNVEV (reference sequence). The CDR3 is CASSPTGLYEQYF. CDR3 DNA: TGTGCCAGCAGTCCAACCGGCCTTTACGAGCAGTACTTC.

This clone was seen a single time. V gene TRBV28 combines with J gene TRBJ2-1; the D gene could be TRBD1 or TRBD2 (5 bases each). Germline assignment: CDR1 MDHEN and CDR2 SYDVKM. This CDR3 spans 14 amino acids. Trimming removed 6 bases at V and 1 base at J, with 10 bases between. CDR3 coding DNA: TGTGCCAGCAGAGGGGACCGTTCCTACAATGAGCAGTTCTTC. This sequence encodes CASRGDRSYNEQFF. The full variable domain, rest sourced from reference TRBV28 and TRBJ2-1, is DVKVTQSSRYLVKRTGEKVFLECVQDMDHENMFWYRQDPGLGLRLIYFSYDVKMKEKGDIPEGYSVSREKKERFSLILESASTNQTSMYLCASRGDRSYNEQFFGPGTRLTVL.

The gene calls are TRBV6-4 and TRBJ2-2; D is undetermined. V was cut by 2 bases and J by 3 bases, with 4 bases left in between. The CDR3 sequence is 13 residues long. CDR1 is MRHNA and CDR2 is SNTAGT in the germline V gene. In DNA form, the CDR3 reads TGTGCCAGCAGTGACAGGGACACCGGGGAGCTGTTTTTT. Encoded protein: CASSDRDTGELFF.

The chain recombines TRBV7-9 with TRBJ2-4; 12 bases agree with TRBD2. This CDR3 has 18 amino acids. Unmatched junction bases numbered 11, after V lost 1 base and J lost 7 bases. Germline V gives CDR1 SEHNR, CDR2 FQNEAQ (reference sequence). CDR3 sequence: CASSLGLAGVGLGNIQYF. For the CDR3, the DNA is TGTGCCAGCAGCTTAGGACTAGCGGGAGTTGGGCTGGGGAACATTCAGTACTTC.

The chain joins TRBV27 to TRBJ1-4; TRBD1 matches 7 bases. The V and J ends lost 6 bases and 5 bases, in that order; junction bases with no gene match: 9. CDR1 and CDR2 from the germline V gene are MNHEY and SMNVEV (reference sequence). This CDR3 is 15 amino acids long. In nucleotides, the CDR3 is TGTGCCAGCAGGAAAAGGGGGCAAGGGAATGAAAAACTGTTTTTT. Its translation is CASRKRGQGNEKLFF. The complete variable domain, with remaining parts taken from reference TRBV27 and TRBJ1-4, reads EAQVTQNPRYLITVTGKKLTVTCSQNMNHEYMSWYRQDPGLGLRQIYYSMNVEVTDKGDVPEGYKVSRKEKRNFPLILESPSPNQTSLYFCASRKRGQGNEKLFFGSGTQLSVL.

V usage is TRBV7-9 and J usage is TRBJ1-3; D may be TRBD1 (6 bases). V was trimmed by 7 bases and J by 5 bases, leaving 12 bases between them. This CDR3 comprises 13 residues. CDR1 is SEHNR, CDR2 FQNEAQ, per germline (reference sequence). In nucleotides, the CDR3 is TGTGCCAGCAAGCGGGGGGCCAGAAACACCATATATTTT. Translation: CASKRGARNTIYF.

The chain joins TRBV15 to TRBJ2-5; no reliable D call. The V gene lost 0 bases and the J gene lost 3 bases, with 8 bases spanning the gap. Germline V lookup: CDR1 LNHNV, CDR2 YYDKDF (reference sequence). The CDR3 covers 14 residues. The DNA of the CDR3 is TGTGCCACCAGCAGAGATTTCGCAGAAGAGACCCAGTACTTC. Translated: CATSRDFAEETQYF.

This chain joins TRBV4-1 and TRBJ2-1, with D perhaps TRBD2 (6 bases). The CDR3 contains 18 residues. Between the trimmed V and J ends, which lost 4 bases and 5 bases, there was a span of 24 bases. Germline V gene sequence: CDR1 MGHRA, CDR2 YSYEKL. For the CDR3, the DNA is TGCGCCAGCAGCCTCAACCCTAGGACGGGCGGGACCCACAATGAGCAGTTCTTC. It specifies CASSLNPRTGGTHNEQFF.

The chain carries TRBV6-6 and TRBJ1-2; possible D gene TRBD1, 5 bases. This CDR3 spans 13 amino acids. V lost 6 bases to trimming and J lost 2 bases, with 10 bases between them. Germline values: CDR1 MNHNY, CDR2 SVGAGI (reference sequence). CDR3 sequence: CASSRDGNYGYTF. CDR3 in DNA: TGTGCCAGCAGCCGGGACGGCAACTATGGCTACACCTTC.

This clone has just one count. V is TRBV6-1 and J is TRBJ2-7, with D unclear. The CDR3 covers 12 residues. With 6 bases removed from V and 1 base from J, the gap between germline ends came to 7 bases. Germline V gives CDR1 MNHNS, CDR2 SASEGT. The CDR3 coding sequence is TGTGCCAGCAGACCTAGGTCCTACGAGCAGTACTTC. Translation: CASRPRSYEQYF.

This clone was recorded only once. This chain uses TRBV25-1 with TRBJ1-4, with D perhaps matching TRBD1 (6 bases). Germline lookup yields CDR1 MGHDK and CDR2 SYGVNS. CDR3 length equals 15 residues. The V end was cut by 5 bases, the J end by 8 bases, with 18 bases between. The CDR3 DNA is TGTGCCAGCAGTCCGATCCGGGGGGCAGGGGAAAAACTGTTTTTT. Translation gives CASSPIRGAGEKLFF.

The chain has TRBV5-5 and TRBJ2-5; D uncertain. Germline V CDR1 and CDR2: SGHKS, YYEKEE (reference sequence). CDR3 length: 11 residues. Trimming took off 2 bases at V and 3 bases at J, with 2 bases between the two ends. Here the CDR3 reads CASSFKETQYF. CDR3 nucleotide sequence: TGTGCCAGCAGCTTCAAAGAGACCCAGTACTTC. The entire variable domain, with the rest obtained from reference TRBV5-5 and TRBJ2-5, is as follows: DAGVTQSPTHLIKTRGQQVTLRCSPISGHKSVSWYQQVLGQGPQFIFQYYEKEERGRGNFPDRFSARQFPNYSSELNVNALLLGDSALYLCASSFKETQYFGPGTRLLVL.

The chain has TRBV29-1 and TRBJ1-2; a weak D match, TRBD1 (6 bases). The CDR3 spans 13 residues. V was pared by 2 bases and J by 8 bases, with 15 bases between. CDR1 is SQVTM, CDR2 ANQGSEA, per germline. The CDR3 is CSVERGGGSGYTF. In DNA form, the CDR3 reads TGCAGCGTTGAAAGGGGAGGGGGAAGCGGCTACACCTTC.

V is TRBV7-9 and J is TRBJ2-4; either TRBD1 or TRBD2 may supply D (5 bases each). V lost 3 bases, J lost 13 bases, and 16 bases lay in between. Germline lookup yields CDR1 SEHNR and CDR2 FQNEAQ (reference sequence). The CDR3 sequence is 13 residues long. The CDR3 reads CASSFRTGTGQYF. CDR3 coding DNA: TGTGCCAGCAGCTTCAGAACCGGGACGGGCCAGTACTTC.

This chain uses TRBV19 with TRBJ1-1; D may be TRBD1 (5 bases). V dropped 6 bases and J dropped 1 base, with 9 bases sitting between them. The V gene's germline CDR1 is LNHDA and CDR2 SQIVND (reference sequence). The CDR3 contains 13 residues. Here the CDR3 DNA reads TGTGCCAGTAGCCAGGGAGGGAACACTGAAGCTTTCTTT. Translation gives CASSQGGNTEAFF.

The chain joins TRBV7-2 to TRBJ2-5, with 8 positions matching TRBD2. Trimming at V came to 0 bases and at J to 4 bases, leaving 7 bases not matched to a gene. This CDR3 contains 16 residues. Germline V gene data show CDR1 as SGHTA and CDR2 as FQGNSA. The CDR3 DNA follows: TGTGCCAGCAGCTTAGCCCGAGGGCGGGAGGCAGAGACCCAGTACTTC. It yields the protein CASSLARGREAETQYF. Full variable domain (rest looked up from reference TRBV7-2 and TRBJ2-5): GAGVSQSPSNKVTEKGKDVELRCDPISGHTALYWYRQSLGQGLEFLIYFQGNSAPDKSGLPSDRFSAERTGGSVSTLTIQRTQQEDSAVYLCASSLARGREAETQYFGPGTRLLVL.